This TCR beta chain was obtained from a study of OX40 agonist ivuxolimab in advanced cancers. Study context: Dosing consisted of intravenous ivuxolimab at 0.01 to 10 mg/kg every 2 weeks.

The germline V gene encodes CDR1 SGHVS and CDR2 FNYEAQ. Unmatched junction bases numbered 4, after V lost 6 bases and J lost 6 bases. CDR3 length: 13 residues. With regard to this clone: Its antigen is unidentified.

Produced via immunoSEQ multiplex PCR; TCRdb's table is partial and in-frame only. The sample yields around 50,000 clones, 60% to 85% seen once. Blood samples were obtained at baseline, cycle 4 day 1, and cycle 7 day 1. Study-level results: There were, on average, more expanded clones in CD8+ T cells than in CD4+.

Specimen: CD4+ or CD8+ T cells sorted from blood, collected in a trial of the OX40 agonist ivuxolimab. This receptor was identified in an adult with an advanced solid tumor such as melanoma, head and neck, liver or kidney cancer. V gene TRBV7-6 combines with J gene TRBJ2-1; 8 bases fit TRBD2. CDR3 DNA: TGTGCCAGCAGTACCGGGACTAGCAATGAGCAGTTCTTC. Its protein product is CASSTGTSNEQFF.